These 23 T cell receptor beta chains originate from one sample sequenced in a study of blood T cell repertoires in COVID-19. Assay used: immunoSEQ multiplex PCR; TCRdb lists only in-frame clones, some missing. Of about 220,000 clones in the sample, around 85% were seen once. The sample was peripheral blood. These receptors originate from a woman in her 70s with COVID-19, enrolled during active disease.

V and J are TRBV2 and TRBJ1-6; TRBD1 matches 8 bases. The V gene end was trimmed by 0 bases and the J gene end by 7 bases; junction bases not matched to a gene: 5. Per germline, CDR1 SNHLY and CDR2 FYNNEI. The CDR3 runs to 16 residues. In DNA form, the CDR3 reads TGTGCCAGCAGTGAAGCAGAAAGGACAGGGAATTCACCCCTCCACTTT. Amino acids: CASSEAERTGNSPLHF.

This clone was counted once. Different DNA sequences within this sample yield the same CDR3. V gene TRBV2 combines with J gene TRBJ2-5, with 10 bases that match TRBD1. This CDR3 spans 13 amino acids. CDR1 and CDR2 (germline): SNHLY, FYNNEI. V trimming: 8 bases; J trimming: 4 bases; junction bases outside the gene matches: 4. CDR3 in amino acids: CASSRDRGETQYF. The CDR3 nucleotides are TGTGCCAGCTCGAGGGACAGGGGAGAGACCCAGTACTTC. Full variable domain (outside the CDR3, taken from reference TRBV2 and TRBJ2-5): EPEVTQTPSHQVTQMGQEVILRCVPISNHLYFYWYRQILGQKVEFLVSFYNNEISEKSEIFDDQFSVERPDGSNFTLKIRSTKLEDSAMYFCASSRDRGETQYFGPGTRLLVL.

The V and J genes are TRBV5-1 and TRBJ1-6, with TRBD1 matching 9 bases. Germline CDR1 and CDR2: SGHRS and YFSETQ. This CDR3 has 17 residues. The V gene end was trimmed by 2 bases and the J gene end by 7 bases; junction bases not matched to a gene: 10. For the CDR3, the DNA is TGCGCCAGCAGCTTATTCCCCCCGGGACAGGGAAATTCACCCCTCCACTTT. Translated, it gives CASSLFPPGQGNSPLHF.

The chain carries TRBV27 and TRBJ2-1, with 7 bases identical to TRBD2. Trimming at V came to 5 bases and at J to 3 bases, leaving 10 bases not matched to a gene. CDR3 size: 16 residues. The germline V gene encodes CDR1 MNHEY and CDR2 SMNVEV (reference sequence). In DNA, the CDR3 is TGTGCCAGCAGTCTATACGCTAGCGGAAGCTACAATGAGCAGTTCTTC. Protein product: CASSLYASGSYNEQFF.

The CDR3 loop is CASSEGTGVFGYTF. Written as DNA, the CDR3 is TGTGCCAGCAGTGAAGGGACAGGGGTGTTTGGCTACACCTTC. The V call is TRBV6-1, the J call TRBJ1-2; 9 nucleotides agree with TRBD1. CDR1 is MNHNS and CDR2 is SASEGT in the germline V gene. J was trimmed by 7 bases and V by 1 base; bases with no gene match: 4. This CDR3 contains 14 residues.

The DNA for the CDR3 is TGTGCCAGCAGCCCCGACGGGGGGACCCAGTACTTC. Protein sequence: CASSPDGGTQYF. The genes are TRBV6-5 and TRBJ2-5; D perhaps matches TRBD2 (6 bases). The CDR3 sequence is 12 residues long. The V gene's germline CDR1 is MNHEY and CDR2 SVGAGI. Between the trimmed V and J ends, which lost 6 bases and 7 bases, there was a span of 12 bases.

With respect to this clone: At one boundary the junction diverges from the germline segment, which might be a read error. The rearrangement uses TRBV7-7 and TRBJ1-1; D unclear. The germline V gene encodes CDR1 SSHAT and CDR2 FNYEAQ (reference sequence). The CDR3 totals 13 residues. In DNA, the CDR3 is TGTGCTAGCAGCGCAGGATTGAACACTGAAGCTTTCTTT. Translated: CASSAGLNTEAFF.

The chain uses TRBV18 and TRBJ1-1, with TRBD1 identical over 11 bases. J gave up 3 bases and V 5 bases, and 5 bases lay outside the gene matches. CDR1 is KGHSH and CDR2 is LQKENI in the germline V gene. The CDR3 spans 15 residues. Here the CDR3 reads CASSWTGGADTEAFF. CDR3 coding DNA: TGTGCCAGCTCATGGACAGGGGGCGCGGACACTGAAGCTTTCTTT.

This clone was recorded once. The chain employs TRBV11-2 and TRBJ1-5, with 10 bases fitting TRBD1. Germline values: CDR1 SGHAT, CDR2 FQNNGV. V shed 1 base and J 5 bases; nucleotides not matched to a gene: 2. The length of the CDR3 is 15 residues. The CDR3 is CASSLAGQGYQPQHF. The DNA of the CDR3 is TGTGCCAGCAGCTTAGCGGGACAGGGGTATCAGCCCCAGCATTTT.

The chain recombines TRBV24-1 with TRBJ1-2; 8 bases are shared with TRBD1. V shed 7 bases and J 4 bases; nucleotides not matched to a gene: 7. The CDR3 has 14 amino acids. In germline, CDR1 is KGHDR, CDR2 SFDVKD. The CDR3 region has the DNA TGTGCCACCAGCGAAACAGGGGGGTTCTATGGCTACACCTTC. Translating it yields CATSETGGFYGYTF.

V and J are TRBV19 and TRBJ1-1; the D gene is possibly TRBD1 (6 bases). Germline values: CDR1 LNHDA, CDR2 SQIVND (reference sequence). V lost 6 bases, J lost 0 bases, and 14 bases lay in between. The CDR3 is made up of 15 amino acids. DNA of the CDR3: TGTGCCAGTAGGTTGCATACAGGGTTGAACACTGAAGCTTTCTTT. It translates to CASRLHTGLNTEAFF.

The V gene is TRBV11-3, the J gene TRBJ2-3; perhaps TRBD1 as D (5 bases). The CDR3 totals 14 residues. Trimming removed 5 bases from V and 3 bases from J, with 12 bases in between. Germline V CDR1 and CDR2: SGHNT, YENEEA. The CDR3 reads CASSPGAATDTQYF. DNA for the CDR3: TGTGCCAGCAGCCCTGGGGCGGCGACAGATACGCAGTATTTT.

The J gene is TRBJ2-2, the V gene TRBV11-3; no reliable D call. Trimming left V 5 bases short and J 3 bases short, with 13 bases between. CDR1 is SGHNT, CDR2 YENEEA, per germline. The CDR3 length is 15 residues. This CDR3 is CASSLSGEDTGELFF. The CDR3 DNA is TGTGCCAGCAGCCTCTCCGGTGAGGACACCGGGGAGCTGTTTTTT. The full variable domain, its missing parts supplied by reference TRBV11-3 and TRBJ2-2, is EAGVVQSPRYKIIEKKQPVAFWCNPISGHNTLYWYLQNLGQGPELLIRYENEEAVDDSQLPKDRFSAERLKGVDSTLKIQPAELGDSAVYLCASSLSGEDTGELFFGEGSRLTVL.

The chain carries TRBV11-1 and TRBJ2-2; TRBD1 might be the D (5 bases). This CDR3 is built from 13 residues. The V and J ends lost 3 bases and 3 bases respectively, with 5 bases between them. Germline assignment: CDR1 SGHAT and CDR2 FQDESV (reference sequence). CDR3 residues: CASSFRDTGELFF. CDR3 DNA: TGTGCCAGCAGCTTCAGGGACACCGGGGAGCTGTTTTTT.

The genes are TRBV7-9 and TRBJ2-1; no definite D call. V lost 4 bases and J 0 bases, leaving 7 bases between the germline ends. This CDR3 has 14 residues. CDR1 and CDR2 from the germline V gene are SEHNR and FQNEAQ (reference sequence). This CDR3 is CASSSQSSYNEQFF. The CDR3 DNA reads as TGTGCCAGCAGCTCACAGAGCTCCTACAATGAGCAGTTCTTC.

The chain carries TRBV7-2 and TRBJ1-3; TRBD1 is a possible D gene (6 bases). V dropped 1 base and J dropped 8 bases, with 9 bases sitting between them. From germline, CDR1 is SGHTA and CDR2 FQGNSA. This CDR3 has 13 amino acids. CDR3 amino acids: CASSLDAGDTIYF. CDR3 sequence (DNA): TGTGCCAGCAGCTTAGATGCAGGGGACACCATATATTTT.

Concerning this clone itself: Germline is not matched at one junction end, which may reflect a read error. This chain links TRBV7-7 with TRBJ2-1, with 8 bases matching TRBD2. This CDR3 region has 16 residues. Germline V gives CDR1 SSHAT, CDR2 FNYEAQ (reference sequence). CDR3 nucleotide sequence: TGTGCTAGCAGCTTAGCAGCAAGCGGGAGCTACAATGAGCAGTTCTTC. Its protein product is CASSLAASGSYNEQFF. The full variable domain, in which reference TRBV7-7 and TRBJ2-1 provide the parts outside the CDR3, is GAGVSQSPRYKVTKRGQDVTLRCDPISSHATLYWYQQALGQGPEFLTYFNYEAQPDKSGLPSDRFSAERPEGSISTLTIQRTEQRDSAMYRCASSLAASGSYNEQFFGPGTRLTVL.

V usage is TRBV19 and J usage is TRBJ2-5; D possibly corresponds to TRBD2 (5 bases). The CDR3 has 12 amino acids. Germline values: CDR1 LNHDA, CDR2 SQIVND (reference sequence). V was cut by 9 bases and J by 1 base, with 9 bases left in between. DNA for the CDR3: TGTGCCAGCGGACTTCCCCAAGAGACCCAGTACTTC. Protein: CASGLPQETQYF.

The rearrangement uses TRBV6-2 or TRBV6-3 and TRBJ1-1, with unresolved D. CDR1 is MNHEY and CDR2 is SVGEGT in the germline V gene. The CDR3 is 14 amino acids. Between the trimmed V and J ends, which lost 0 bases and 3 bases, there was a span of 8 bases. The CDR3 DNA follows: TGTGCCAGCAGTTACTCTCGGGGAGACACTGAAGCTTTCTTT. Its translation is CASSYSRGDTEAFF.

This chain links TRBV7-2 with TRBJ1-2; the match to TRBD1 covers 9 bases. Germline V gene data show CDR1 as SGHTA and CDR2 as FQGNSA. This CDR3 is 12 amino acids long. V lost 5 bases to trimming and J lost 11 bases; unmatched junction nucleotides: 6. This CDR3 reads CASSQRTGVYTF. The DNA for the CDR3 is TGTGCCAGCAGCCAAAGGACAGGGGTTTACACCTTC.

V usage is TRBV6-5 and J usage is TRBJ1-2; the match to TRBD1 covers 8 bases. The V and J ends lost 8 bases and 6 bases, in that order; junction bases with no gene match: 14. The V gene's germline CDR1 is MNHEY and CDR2 SVGAGI. This CDR3 comprises 15 residues. The CDR3 coding sequence is TGTGCCAGCTTACCTCAGACAGGGGAGGTGGATGGCTACACCTTC. Amino acids: CASLPQTGEVDGYTF.

The table lists this clone with a count of one. This CDR3 reads CASSFNREIMNGYTF. CDR3 in DNA: TGTGCCAGCAGTTTTAACAGGGAAATTATGAACGGCTACACCTTC. The chain recombines TRBV27 with TRBJ1-2, with D possibly matching TRBD1 (6 bases). V gave up 3 bases and J gave up 8 bases, with 19 bases separating them. CDR3 length: 15 residues. CDR1 is MNHEY, CDR2 SMNVEV, per germline (reference sequence).

This clone was recorded a few times. J is TRBJ1-6 and V is TRBV29-1; possible D gene TRBD1, 5 bases. The V gene's germline CDR1 is SQVTM and CDR2 ANQGSEA. Trimming took 4 bases from V and 7 from J, leaving 8 bases between them. The CDR3 has 12 residues. CDR3 residues: CSVGEGNSPLHF. CDR3 in DNA: TGCAGCGTTGGGGAGGGGAATTCACCCCTCCACTTT.